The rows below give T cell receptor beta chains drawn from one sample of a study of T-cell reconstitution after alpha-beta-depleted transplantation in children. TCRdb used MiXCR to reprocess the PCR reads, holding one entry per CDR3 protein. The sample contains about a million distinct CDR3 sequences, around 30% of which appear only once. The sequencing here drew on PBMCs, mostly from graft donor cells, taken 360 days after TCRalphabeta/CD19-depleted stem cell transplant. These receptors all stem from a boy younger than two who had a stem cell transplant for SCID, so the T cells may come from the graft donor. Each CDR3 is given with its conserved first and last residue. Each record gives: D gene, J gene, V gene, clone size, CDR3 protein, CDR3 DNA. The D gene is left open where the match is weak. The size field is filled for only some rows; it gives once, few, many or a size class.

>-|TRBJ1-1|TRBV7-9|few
CASSLALVWEGNTEAFF
TGTGCCAGCAGCTTAGCTTTAGTATGGGAGGGAAACACTGAAGCTTTCTTT
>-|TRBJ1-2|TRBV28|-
CASSPSYRSPGYTF
TGTGCCAGCAGTCCCTCCTACAGGTCTCCGGGCTACACCTTC
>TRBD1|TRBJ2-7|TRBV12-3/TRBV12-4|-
CASSSTGGSTYEQYF
TGTGCCAGCAGTTCCACAGGGGGCTCGACCTACGAGCAGTACTTC
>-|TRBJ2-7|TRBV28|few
CASRSLGGRLAQYF
TGTGCCAGCAGGTCCCTTGGAGGTAGACTGGCGCAGTACTTC
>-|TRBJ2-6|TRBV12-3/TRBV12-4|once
CASSFNSGAGANVLTF
TGTGCCAGCAGTTTTAACTCAGGGGCCGGGGCCAACGTCCTGACTTTC
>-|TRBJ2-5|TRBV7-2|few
CASSLGAREETQYF
TGTGCCAGCAGCTTAGGGGCTAGAGAAGAGACCCAGTACTTC
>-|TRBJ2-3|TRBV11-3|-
CASSKGAGSTDTQYF
TGTGCCAGCAGCAAGGGCGCGGGGTCGACAGATACGCAGTATTTT
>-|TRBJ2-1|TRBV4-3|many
CASSQEVSWNEQFF
TGCGCCAGCAGCCAAGAAGTTTCGTGGAATGAGCAGTTCTTC
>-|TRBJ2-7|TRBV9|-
CASSEGKGGSYEQYF
TGTGCCAGCAGCGAGGGAAAAGGGGGGTCCTACGAGCAGTACTTC
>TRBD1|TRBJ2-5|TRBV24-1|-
CATSTGWEETQYF
TGTGCCACCTCGACAGGGTGGGAAGAGACCCAGTACTTC
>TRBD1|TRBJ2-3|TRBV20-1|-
CSAYLRDRGDTQYF
TGCAGTGCATACCTCCGGGACAGGGGAGATACGCAGTATTTT
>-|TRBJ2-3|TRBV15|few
CATSRGRQQRGRGTQYF
TGTGCCACCAGCAGAGGCAGACAGCAGAGGGGGAGGGGTACGCAGTATTTT
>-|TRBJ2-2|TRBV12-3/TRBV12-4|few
CASTAYGEELFF
TGTGCCAGCACCGCGTACGGGGAGGAGCTGTTTTTT
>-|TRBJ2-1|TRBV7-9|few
CASSLGFTDSYNEQFF
TGTGCCAGCAGCTTAGGCTTTACCGACTCCTACAATGAGCAGTTCTTC
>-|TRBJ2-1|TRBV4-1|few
CASSQVLSSHNEQFF
TGCGCCAGCAGCCAAGTCCTCTCCAGCCACAATGAGCAGTTCTTC
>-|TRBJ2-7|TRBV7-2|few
CASSGGQRTDEQYF
TGTGCCAGCAGCGGAGGACAGAGGACGGACGAGCAGTACTTC
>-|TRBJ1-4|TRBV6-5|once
CASSFEGVREKLFF
TGTGCCAGCAGTTTCGAGGGAGTTCGCGAAAAACTGTTTTTT
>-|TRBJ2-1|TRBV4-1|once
CASSQRGLIHEQFF
TGCGCCAGCAGCCAGAGAGGACTCATCCATGAGCAGTTCTTC
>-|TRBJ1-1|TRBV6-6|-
CASSYRGLGAFF
TGTGCCAGCAGTTACAGGGGGTTGGGGGCTTTCTTT
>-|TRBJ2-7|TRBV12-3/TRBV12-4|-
CASSPGRWTDRSYEQYF
TGTGCCAGCAGTCCGGGCAGGTGGACCGATCGCTCCTACGAGCAGTACTTC
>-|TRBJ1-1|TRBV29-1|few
CSVGRTEPTEAFF
TGCAGCGTAGGACGGACCGAACCCACTGAAGCTTTCTTT
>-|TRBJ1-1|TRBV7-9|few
CASSFRREATEAFF
TGTGCCAGCAGCTTCCGTAGGGAGGCCACTGAAGCTTTCTTT
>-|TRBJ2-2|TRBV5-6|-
CASSPGLLDANTGELFF
TGTGCCAGCAGCCCGGGTCTACTCGACGCGAACACCGGGGAGCTGTTTTTT
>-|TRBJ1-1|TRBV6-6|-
CASSYLNAEAFF
TGTGCCAGCAGTTACCTAAACGCTGAAGCTTTCTTT
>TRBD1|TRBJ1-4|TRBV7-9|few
CASSLVSGGNEKLFF
TGTGCCAGCAGCTTAGTCTCAGGGGGCAATGAAAAACTGTTTTTT
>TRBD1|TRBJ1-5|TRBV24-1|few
CATSDRDSLGNQPQHF
TGTGCCACCAGTGATCGGGACAGTCTGGGCAATCAGCCCCAGCATTTT
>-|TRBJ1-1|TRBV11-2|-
CASSSTPPEKAFF
TGTGCCAGCAGCTCAACACCTCCGGAGAAAGCTTTCTTT
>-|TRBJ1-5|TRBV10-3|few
CAISPGVAWNQPQHF
TGTGCCATCAGCCCAGGGGTGGCTTGGAATCAGCCCCAGCATTTT
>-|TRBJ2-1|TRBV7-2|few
CASSLALWGGEQFF
TGTGCCAGCAGCTTAGCGCTATGGGGAGGTGAGCAGTTCTTC
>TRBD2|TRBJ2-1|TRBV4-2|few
CASSQEKLAGLNEQFF
TGTGCCAGCAGCCAAGAAAAACTAGCGGGCCTTAATGAGCAGTTCTTC
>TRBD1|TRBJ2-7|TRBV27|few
CASSLIPQGSYEQYF
TGTGCCAGCAGTCTGATCCCACAGGGGAGTTACGAGCAGTACTTC
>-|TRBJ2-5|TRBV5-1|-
CASSRGGGWYQETQYF
TGCGCCAGCAGCCGGGGCGGCGGGTGGTACCAAGAGACCCAGTACTTC
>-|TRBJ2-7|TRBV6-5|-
CASSYSGYRPYEQYF
TGTGCCAGCAGTTACTCGGGATACAGGCCCTACGAGCAGTACTTC
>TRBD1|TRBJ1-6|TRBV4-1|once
CASSQVTAGTGYSPLHF
TGCGCCAGCAGCCAAGTCACCGCCGGGACAGGGTATTCACCCCTCCACTTT
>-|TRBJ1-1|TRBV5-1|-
CASSSTDSGGGTEAFF
TGCGCCAGCAGCTCTACGGACAGCGGGGGCGGCACTGAAGCTTTCTTT
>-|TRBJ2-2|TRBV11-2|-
CASSPIRRSGELFF
TGTGCCAGCAGCCCGATACGACGGTCCGGGGAGCTGTTTTTT
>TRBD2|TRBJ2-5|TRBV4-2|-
CASSKRLAGGPMPQETQYF
TGTGCCAGCAGCAAAAGACTAGCGGGGGGGCCTATGCCGCAAGAGACCCAGTACTTC
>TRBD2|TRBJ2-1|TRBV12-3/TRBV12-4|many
CASSHGGAAEQFF
TGTGCCAGCAGTCACGGGGGGGCAGCTGAGCAGTTCTTC
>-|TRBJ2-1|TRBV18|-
CASSPGMSNEQFF
TGTGCCAGCTCGCCCGGGATGAGCAATGAGCAGTTCTTC
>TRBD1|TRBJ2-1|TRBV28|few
CASTPDRAEQFF
TGTGCCAGCACCCCCGACAGGGCTGAGCAGTTCTTC
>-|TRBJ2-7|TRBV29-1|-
CSVEDETGSYEQYF
TGCAGCGTTGAAGATGAAACAGGAAGCTACGAGCAGTACTTC
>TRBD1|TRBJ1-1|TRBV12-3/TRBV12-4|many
CASSDREPLAAFF
TGTGCCAGCAGCGACAGGGAGCCACTTGCGGCTTTCTTT
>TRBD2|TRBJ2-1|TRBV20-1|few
CSARAQRGSNEQFF
TGCAGTGCTAGAGCACAGCGGGGGAGCAATGAGCAGTTCTTC
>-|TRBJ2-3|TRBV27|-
CASSYPGAIGGDTQYF
TGTGCCAGCAGTTATCCAGGGGCCATAGGTGGAGATACGCAGTATTTT